This note documents a single T cell receptor (beta chain) sequence. Its antigen remains unknown. The Oncomine TCR Beta short-read assay generated sequence data from the DNA of cultured CD4+ T cells. TCRdb analysed the PCR reads with MiXCR anew, one entry per CDR3 protein. This table has about 4,900 distinct CDR3 sequences, about 39% appearing once. Treatment specified: roughly 11-day PBMC culture with coronavirus spike peptide pools or control peptides (ViraFEST assay). Those CD4+ T cells from the unexposed donor predate the COVID-19 pandemic (2011-2018). The authors cultured two million PBMCs per well with 9 to 10 IU/ml IL-2 and about 10 ug/ml peptide pools. This sample was taken from a study of vaccination and CD4 T cells after COVID-19. Germline-derived CDR1 and CDR2 are DFQATT and SNEGSKA (reference sequence). J lost 9 bases, V lost 0 bases, and 12 bases had no gene match. CDR3 length equals 15 residues.

The sample consisted of CD4+ T cells from blood, cultured in vitro. The chain couples TRBV20-1 to TRBJ2-3, with 7 positions matching TRBD2. The receptor's source is a human donor in good health. The CDR3 DNA sequence: TGCAGTGCTAGAGATCTGGGCGGGGGTCAAATCACGCAGTATTTT. Translating gives CSARDLGGGQITQYF.